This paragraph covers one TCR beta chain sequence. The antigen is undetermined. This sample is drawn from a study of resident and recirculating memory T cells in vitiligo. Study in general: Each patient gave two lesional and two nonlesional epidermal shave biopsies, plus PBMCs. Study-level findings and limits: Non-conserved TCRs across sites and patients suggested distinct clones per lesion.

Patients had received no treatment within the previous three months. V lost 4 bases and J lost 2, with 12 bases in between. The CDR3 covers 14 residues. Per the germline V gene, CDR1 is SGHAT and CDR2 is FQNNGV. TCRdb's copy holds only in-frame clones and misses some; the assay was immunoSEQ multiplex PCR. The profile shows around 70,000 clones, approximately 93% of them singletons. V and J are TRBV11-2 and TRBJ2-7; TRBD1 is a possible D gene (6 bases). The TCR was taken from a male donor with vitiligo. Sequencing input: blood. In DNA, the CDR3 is TGTGCCAGCAGCTACCAGACAGGACCCTACGAGCAGTACTTC. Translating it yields CASSYQTGPYEQYF. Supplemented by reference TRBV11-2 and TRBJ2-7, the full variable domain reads EAGVAQSPRYKIIEKRQSVAFWCNPISGHATLYWYQQILGQGPKLLIQFQNNGVVDDSQLPKDRFSAERLKGVDSTLKIQPAKLEDSAVYLCASSYQTGPYEQYFGPGTRLTVT.